This TCR beta chain was sequenced for a study of blood T cell repertoires in COVID-19. Study at large: The United States, Italy and Spain were the sources of the acute and convalescent COVID-19 samples. T cells, B-cell-depleted T cells, or PBMCs supplied cDNA or gDNA.

Measured with immunoSEQ multiplex PCR; TCRdb has only the in-frame clones, and not every one. The repertoire has approximately 84,000 clones, over 70% of them found once; the top ten carry roughly 5.6%. This clone was counted a few times. V was pared by 8 bases and J by 3 bases, with 14 bases between. Germline assignment: CDR1 SNHLY and CDR2 FYNNEI. The CDR3 sequence is 13 residues long. Sequenced sample: peripheral blood. This sequence joins TRBV2 and TRBJ2-7; perhaps TRBD1 as D (6 bases). The receptor was derived from a man aged 50-60 years with active or convalescent COVID-19. The CDR3 DNA sequence: TGTGCCAGCTCTCCAGGCAGGGGCTACGAGCAGTACTTC. This gives the protein CASSPGRGYEQYF.